This entry describes one T cell receptor beta chain. No antigen is known for it. TRB rearrangements spanning V, D and J were amplified using mixed TRB-A/B primers. A single record per CDR3 protein comes from TCRdb applying MiXCR to the multiplex PCR reads. The table records 400 to 500 distinct CDR3 sequences, 27% of them present only once. This sample is drawn from a study of T cell repertoires in aging, cancer and after chemotherapy. Looking at the study overall: Donors were grouped into six age bands spanning 30 or younger through 70 or older. Pre- and post-chemotherapy samples were paired from glioblastoma patients treated with temozolomide-based therapy. Study-level results: Untreated cancer patients had significantly lower blood TCR diversity than age-matched healthy donors. Immunological memory after chemotherapy cannot be judged from the repertoire data.

Peripheral blood genomic DNA, not sorted cells or RNA, was the template. The CDR3 sequence is 17 residues long. Germline V gene lookup returns CDR1 SGHDT and CDR2 YYEEEE. V lost 3 bases and J lost 2, with 20 bases in between. The chain links TRBV5-6 to TRBJ2-5; perhaps TRBD2 as D (6 bases). The sequence was collected from a human donor with a solid tumor. Sequencing input: blood. The CDR3 spells CASSSRGGRGRQETQYF. CDR3 DNA sequence: TGTGCCAGCAGCTCTCGAGGTGGGCGGGGCAGACAAGAGACCCAGTACTTC.